These T cell receptor beta chains were read from a single sample in a study of cytomegalovirus exposure and HLA in healthy donors. Profiled with immunoSEQ multiplex PCR; TCRdb holds only in-frame clones, not every one. The table has 210,000 or so clones, 75% to 80% seen once. The specimen sequenced was PBMCs. These receptors came from a man in his late teens or twenties in good health and CMV-seronegative. The CDR3 runs from the conserved cysteine through the conserved F or W. Each record gives: D gene, clone size, J gene, CDR3 length, V gene, CDR3 protein, CDR3 DNA. A D gene is named only where the DNA matches it firmly. Not every row has a clone size; where given, it reads once, few, many or a size class.

NA	once	TRBJ2-2	14	TRBV6-4	CASTADTNTGELFF	TGTGCCAGCACCGCAGACACTAACACCGGGGAGCTGTTTTTT
TRBD2	once	TRBJ2-1	14	TRBV18	CASSLAGADNEQFF	TGTGCCAGCTCACTCGCGGGAGCGGACAATGAGCAGTTCTTC
NA	NA	TRBJ1-2	13	TRBV5-1	CASSAGQTYGYTF	TGCGCCAGCAGCGCCGGACAGACCTATGGCTACACCTTC
TRBD2	NA	TRBJ2-5	15	TRBV7-9	CASSLRTSGLETQYF	TGTGCCAGCAGCTTAAGGACTAGCGGGTTAGAGACCCAGTACTTC
NA	once	TRBJ2-7	16	TRBV7-6	CASSPRQGQNAYEQYF	TGTGCCAGCAGCCCGAGGCAGGGTCAGAATGCGTACGAGCAGTACTTC
NA	NA	TRBJ2-7	15	TRBV7-2	CASSLVQGLSYEQYF	TGTGCCAGCAGCTTAGTGCAGGGTCTCTCCTACGAGCAGTACTTC
TRBD2	once	TRBJ2-1	16	TRBV6-1	CASSEGGLAGGYEQFF	TGTGCCAGCAGTGAAGGGGGACTAGCGGGGGGCTATGAGCAGTTCTTC
TRBD1	NA	TRBJ2-7	14	TRBV9	CASSVGQGDYEQYF	TGTGCCAGCAGCGTCGGACAGGGTGACTACGAGCAGTACTTC
TRBD2	once	TRBJ2-1	15	TRBV7-7	CASSLGTSTANEQFF	TGTGCTAGCAGCCTCGGGACTAGTACGGCCAATGAGCAGTTCTTC
TRBD1	NA	TRBJ1-6	14	TRBV13	CASSAGQGYSPLHF	TGTGCCAGCAGCGCCGGACAGGGTTATTCACCCCTCCACTTT
NA	NA	TRBJ1-2	15	TRBV7-9	CASSSRTTGDYGYTF	TGTGCCAGCAGCTCCCGGACTACAGGCGACTATGGCTACACCTTC
TRBD2	NA	TRBJ2-2	17	TRBV5-4	CASSLGALAGGTGELFF	TGTGCCAGCAGCTTGGGCGCTCTAGCGGGGGGGACCGGGGAGCTGTTTTTT
NA	NA	TRBJ2-1	16	TRBV4-3	CASSQDPLTAYNEQFF	TGCGCCAGCAGCCAGGATCCTTTGACAGCTTACAATGAGCAGTTCTTC
NA	NA	TRBJ2-2	18	TRBV7-9	CASSRGGQVPRRAGELFF	NA